The rows below give T cell receptor beta chains drawn from one sample of a study of vaccination effects on CD4 cells after COVID-19. These receptors' targets are unknown. Libraries were prepared by immunoSEQ multiplex PCR; TCRdb keeps only in-frame clonotypes and omits some of them. There are some 40,000 clones in the sample; less than 85% occur only once, and about 3.7% lies in the top ten. Sequencing was performed on CD4+ T cells from PBMCs cultured without peptide, taken after COVID-19 vaccination. These receptors originate from a human donor who had a prior SARS-CoV-2 infection. Each CDR3 is given with its conserved first and last residue. D genes are given only for firm matches. Size is omitted from some rows. Given values are once, few, many or a class for expanded clones.

v_gene	j_gene	d_gene	abundance	CDR3aa	CDR3nt
TRBV7-9	TRBJ2-1	-	-	CASSLMLGSNEQFF	TGTGCCAGCAGCTTAATGTTAGGGAGCAATGAGCAGTTCTTC
TRBV2	TRBJ2-7	TRBD1	-	CASRLTGASSYEQYF	TGTGCCAGCAGATTAACAGGGGCCTCTTCCTACGAGCAGTACTTC
TRBV29-1	TRBJ1-4	-	-	CSVEKTSVLFF	TGCAGCGTTGAGAAAACAAGCGTTCTGTTTTTT
TRBV7-9	TRBJ2-5	TRBD2	-	CASSLLAGEETQYF	TGTGCCAGCAGCTTACTAGCGGGAGAAGAGACCCAGTACTTC
TRBV7-3	TRBJ2-2	-	-	CASSLGSNTGELFF	TGTGCCAGCAGCTTAGGATCGAACACCGGGGAGCTGTTTTTT
TRBV7-6	TRBJ2-7	-	-	CASSLVAGTTYEQYF	TGTGCCAGCAGCTTAGTGGCGGGCACAACCTACGAGCAGTACTTC
TRBV5-1	TRBJ2-3	TRBD2	-	CASSVSGSTDTQYF	TGCGCCAGCAGCGTTAGCGGGAGCACAGATACGCAGTATTTT
TRBV5-1	TRBJ1-3	-	-	CASSLVGTRRGNTIYF	TGCGCCAGCAGCTTGGTTGGGACACGCCGTGGAAACACCATATATTTT
TRBV15	TRBJ2-3	-	once	CATSHPRTDTQYF	TGTGCCACCAGCCACCCGCGCACAGATACGCAGTATTTT
TRBV9	TRBJ2-5	-	few	CASSGNPQETQYF	TGTGCCAGCAGCGGGAACCCCCAAGAGACCCAGTACTTC
TRBV7-8	TRBJ2-7	TRBD2	few	CASSSSGTRSYEQYF	TGTGCCAGCAGCTCATCCGGGACTAGATCCTACGAGCAGTACTTC
TRBV3-1/TRBV3-2	TRBJ2-7	TRBD1	few	CARARQGYHEQYF	TGTGCCAGAGCTCGACAGGGATACCACGAGCAGTACTTC
TRBV19	TRBJ2-3	-	-	CASSTPGPTGDTQYF	TGTGCCAGTAGTACACCGGGCCCCACGGGCGATACGCAGTATTTT
TRBV4-2	TRBJ2-5	TRBD1	-	CASSQVGQVGGETQYF	TGTGCCAGCAGCCAAGTCGGACAGGTAGGAGGAGAGACCCAGTACTTC
TRBV5-1	TRBJ1-2	TRBD1	-	CASSLEGQEGYTF	TGCGCCAGCAGCTTGGAAGGACAGGAGGGCTACACCTTC